This is a list of T cell receptor beta chains from one sample in a study of cytomegalovirus exposure and HLA in healthy donors. Libraries were prepared by immunoSEQ multiplex PCR; TCRdb keeps only in-frame clonotypes and omits some of them. Of some 140,000 clones in the sample, roughly four fifths were seen once. Material for sequencing was PBMCs. All receptors come from a female donor in good health and CMV-seropositive. The CDR3 runs from the conserved cysteine through the conserved F or W. The order of the fields is J gene, D gene, clone size, V gene, CDR3 DNA, CDR3 protein. A D gene is named only where the DNA matches it firmly. Size values are once, few and many counts, or a class for expanded clones, and some rows have none.

J gene: TRBJ1-1
D gene: -
clone size: -
V gene: TRBV6-6
CDR3 DNA: TGTGCCAGCAGTAGCAGGGTTAACACTGAAGCTTTCTTT
CDR3 protein: CASSSRVNTEAFF

J gene: TRBJ2-1
D gene: TRBD2
clone size: -
V gene: TRBV6-5
CDR3 DNA: TGTGCCAGCAGTTCTAGACTAGCGGGAAGAATCGATGAGCAGTTCTTC
CDR3 protein: CASSSRLAGRIDEQFF

J gene: TRBJ2-4
D gene: -
clone size: -
V gene: TRBV2
CDR3 DNA: TGTGCCAGTAGGGACTCTCAACCACTAGCCAAAAACATTCAGTACTTC
CDR3 protein: CASRDSQPLAKNIQYF

J gene: TRBJ2-5
D gene: TRBD1
clone size: -
V gene: TRBV29-1
CDR3 DNA: TGCAGCGCGCCGGGACAGGACATCCAAGAGACCCAGTACTTC
CDR3 protein: CSAPGQDIQETQYF

J gene: TRBJ2-4
D gene: -
clone size: -
V gene: TRBV29-1
CDR3 DNA: TGCAGCGCTATAACAGGGTTGGACATTCAGTACTTC
CDR3 protein: CSAITGLDIQYF

J gene: TRBJ2-7
D gene: TRBD1
clone size: -
V gene: TRBV5-4
CDR3 DNA: TGTGCCAGCAGCTGGGGCCAGGGGGACACCTACGAGCAGTACTTC
CDR3 protein: CASSWGQGDTYEQYF

J gene: TRBJ2-7
D gene: TRBD1
clone size: -
V gene: TRBV27
CDR3 DNA: TGTGCCAGCAGTTTACTGTTTGGACAGGGGGCGCACGAGCAGTACTTC
CDR3 protein: CASSLLFGQGAHEQYF

J gene: TRBJ1-1
D gene: -
clone size: -
V gene: TRBV11-3
CDR3 DNA: TGTGCCAGCAGCCAAGGGGTAACTGAAGCTTTCTTT
CDR3 protein: CASSQGVTEAFF

J gene: TRBJ1-5
D gene: -
clone size: -
V gene: TRBV7-2
CDR3 DNA: TGTGCCAGCAGCTTAGAAGGAGCAACTAGGAGCAATCAGCCCCAGCATTTT
CDR3 protein: CASSLEGATRSNQPQHF

J gene: TRBJ1-5
D gene: -
clone size: -
V gene: TRBV19
CDR3 DNA: TGTGCCAGTAGTATAGATCACAGGGTACATCAGCCCCAGCATTTT
CDR3 protein: CASSIDHRVHQPQHF

J gene: TRBJ1-1
D gene: TRBD1
clone size: few
V gene: TRBV6-5
CDR3 DNA: TGTGCCAGCAGTCCCGGACAGGCTGAAGCTTTCTTT
CDR3 protein: CASSPGQAEAFF

J gene: TRBJ2-7
D gene: -
clone size: -
V gene: TRBV7-6
CDR3 DNA: TGTGCCAGCAGCGCGGGGGCCTCCTACGAGCAGTACTTC
CDR3 protein: CASSAGASYEQYF

J gene: TRBJ1-4
D gene: -
clone size: -
V gene: TRBV30
CDR3 DNA: TGTGCCTGGAGTGTTCTTAATGAAAAACTGTTTTTT
CDR3 protein: CAWSVLNEKLFF

J gene: TRBJ2-7
D gene: TRBD2
clone size: -
V gene: TRBV2
CDR3 DNA: TGTGCCAGCAAACTAGCGGGAGGGTCCTACGAGCAGTACTTC
CDR3 protein: CASKLAGGSYEQYF

J gene: TRBJ1-6
D gene: -
clone size: -
V gene: TRBV7-9
CDR3 DNA: TGTGCCAGCAGCTTTCCATCGACAGCTCATAATTCACCCCTCCACTTT
CDR3 protein: CASSFPSTAHNSPLHF

J gene: TRBJ2-1
D gene: TRBD2
clone size: -
V gene: TRBV9
CDR3 DNA: TGTGCCAGCAGCCCCACTAGCGGGAGTAGTTACAATGAGCAGTTCTTC
CDR3 protein: CASSPTSGSSYNEQFF

J gene: TRBJ2-3
D gene: TRBD2
clone size: once
V gene: TRBV4-1
CDR3 DNA: TGCGCCAGCAGCCAAGCCACCGGACTAGCAATAGATACGCAGTATTTT
CDR3 protein: CASSQATGLAIDTQYF

J gene: TRBJ1-1
D gene: -
clone size: -
V gene: TRBV6-5
CDR3 DNA: TGTGCCAGCAGTTACGCGGGGGCTCCTGAAGCTTTCTTT
CDR3 protein: CASSYAGAPEAFF

J gene: TRBJ1-1
D gene: -
clone size: -
V gene: TRBV10-2
CDR3 DNA: TGCGCCAGCGCCAGGACAAACACTGAAGCTTTCTTT
CDR3 protein: CASARTNTEAFF

J gene: TRBJ1-1
D gene: TRBD1
clone size: -
V gene: TRBV6-5
CDR3 DNA: TGTGCCACCCACCAGGACAGGGGGCTTGATGAAGCTTTCTTT
CDR3 protein: CATHQDRGLDEAFF

J gene: TRBJ2-1
D gene: TRBD2
clone size: -
V gene: TRBV6-5
CDR3 DNA: TGTGCCAGCCGAGCGGGGGTCGATGAGCAGTTCTTC
CDR3 protein: CASRAGVDEQFF

J gene: TRBJ2-5
D gene: -
clone size: -
V gene: TRBV29-1
CDR3 DNA: TGCAGCGTTGCGGGACTGGCGGAAGAAGAGACCCAGTACTTC
CDR3 protein: CSVAGLAEEETQYF

J gene: TRBJ2-1
D gene: TRBD2
clone size: -
V gene: TRBV28
CDR3 DNA: TGTGCCAGCTTACTACTAGCGGGGGGATCCTACAATGAGCAGTTCTTC
CDR3 protein: CASLLLAGGSYNEQFF

J gene: TRBJ1-1
D gene: -
clone size: -
V gene: TRBV28
CDR3 DNA: TGTGCCAGCAAACTTCTGAACACTGAAGCTTTCTTT
CDR3 protein: CASKLLNTEAFF

J gene: TRBJ2-7
D gene: -
clone size: -
V gene: TRBV30
CDR3 DNA: TGTGCCTGGAGTAGTTTTTATGAGAGGTCGGGCTACGAGCAGTACTTC
CDR3 protein: CAWSSFYERSGYEQYF

J gene: TRBJ2-1
D gene: TRBD2
clone size: -
V gene: TRBV6-6
CDR3 DNA: TGTGCCAGCAGTTCTAATAGCGGGAAAAAATGGAATGAGCAGTTCTTC
CDR3 protein: CASSSNSGKKWNEQFF

J gene: TRBJ2-1
D gene: TRBD2
clone size: -
V gene: TRBV5-1
CDR3 DNA: TGCGCCAGCAGCTTGCTAGCGGGATCCTACAATGAGCAGTTCTTC
CDR3 protein: CASSLLAGSYNEQFF

J gene: TRBJ2-7
D gene: -
clone size: -
V gene: TRBV2
CDR3 DNA: TGTGCCAGCAGTGGACAAACCTACGAGCAGTACTTC
CDR3 protein: CASSGQTYEQYF

J gene: TRBJ2-5
D gene: TRBD2
clone size: once
V gene: TRBV7-3
CDR3 DNA: TGTGCCAGCAGCTTAAGCGGACTGGGGGGGGAGACCCAGTACTTC
CDR3 protein: CASSLSGLGGETQYF

J gene: TRBJ1-6
D gene: -
clone size: -
V gene: TRBV10-3
CDR3 DNA: TGTGCCATTACCGGGACATTGAATTCACCCCTCCACTTT
CDR3 protein: CAITGTLNSPLHF

J gene: TRBJ2-5
D gene: TRBD1
clone size: -
V gene: TRBV10-2
CDR3 DNA: TGCGCCAGCAGGACAGGGCTGGAGACCCAGTACTTC
CDR3 protein: CASRTGLETQYF

J gene: TRBJ2-7
D gene: -
clone size: -
V gene: TRBV4-1
CDR3 DNA: TGCGCCAGCAGCCAAGGACAGAGTTCGTACGAGCAGTACTTC
CDR3 protein: CASSQGQSSYEQYF

J gene: TRBJ2-7
D gene: -
clone size: few
V gene: TRBV7-2
CDR3 DNA: TGTGCCAGCAGCTTAAGTCTAGCCGACAACGAGCAGTACTTC
CDR3 protein: CASSLSLADNEQYF

J gene: TRBJ1-2
D gene: TRBD1
clone size: few
V gene: TRBV5-1
CDR3 DNA: TGCGCCAGCAGCACCTATGGACAGGTTCAGTGGGGCTACACCTTC
CDR3 protein: CASSTYGQVQWGYTF

J gene: TRBJ2-1
D gene: TRBD2
clone size: few
V gene: TRBV5-1
CDR3 DNA: TGCGCCAGCAGCTTGATTGGCGGGGGGGGTCATGAGCAGTTCTTC
CDR3 protein: CASSLIGGGGHEQFF

J gene: TRBJ2-2
D gene: -
clone size: -
V gene: TRBV11-2
CDR3 DNA: TGTGCCAGCAGCTTAGAATCTAGCGGGGAGCTGTTTTTT
CDR3 protein: CASSLESSGELFF

J gene: TRBJ1-2
D gene: -
clone size: -
V gene: TRBV20-1
CDR3 DNA: TGCAGTGCAACCCGACAGGCCCTGTGGACCTTC
CDR3 protein: CSATRQALWTF

J gene: TRBJ2-5
D gene: TRBD1
clone size: -
V gene: TRBV9
CDR3 DNA: TGTGCCAGCAGCGCGGGACAGGGCCCAAGGGAGACCCAGTACTTC
CDR3 protein: CASSAGQGPRETQYF

J gene: TRBJ2-3
D gene: TRBD2
clone size: -
V gene: TRBV7-6
CDR3 DNA: TGTGCCAGCAGCTTAGGACTAGCGGGGGGTACAGATACGCAGTATTTT
CDR3 protein: CASSLGLAGGTDTQYF

J gene: TRBJ2-3
D gene: TRBD1
clone size: -
V gene: TRBV10-1
CDR3 DNA: TGCGCCAGCAGTGAGTCGGGGACAGGGAGCACAGATACGCAGTATTTT
CDR3 protein: CASSESGTGSTDTQYF

J gene: TRBJ1-1
D gene: -
clone size: -
V gene: TRBV19
CDR3 DNA: TGTGCCAGTGTATTACAGCCTCACGGGAACACTGAAGCTTTCTTT
CDR3 protein: CASVLQPHGNTEAFF